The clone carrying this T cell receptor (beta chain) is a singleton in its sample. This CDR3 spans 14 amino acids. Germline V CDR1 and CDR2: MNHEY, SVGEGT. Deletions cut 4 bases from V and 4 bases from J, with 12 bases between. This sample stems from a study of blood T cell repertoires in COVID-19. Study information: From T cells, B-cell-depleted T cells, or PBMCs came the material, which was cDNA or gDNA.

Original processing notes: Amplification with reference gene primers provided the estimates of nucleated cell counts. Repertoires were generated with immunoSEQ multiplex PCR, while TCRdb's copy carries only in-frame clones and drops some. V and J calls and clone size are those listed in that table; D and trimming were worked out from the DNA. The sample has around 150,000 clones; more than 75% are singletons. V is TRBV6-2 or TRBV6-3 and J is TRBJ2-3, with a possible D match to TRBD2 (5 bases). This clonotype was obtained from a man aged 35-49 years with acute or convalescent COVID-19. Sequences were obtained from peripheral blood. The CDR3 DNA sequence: TGTGCCAGCAGTTGGAGTAGCGAAGCAGATACGCAGTATTTT. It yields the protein CASSWSSEADTQYF.